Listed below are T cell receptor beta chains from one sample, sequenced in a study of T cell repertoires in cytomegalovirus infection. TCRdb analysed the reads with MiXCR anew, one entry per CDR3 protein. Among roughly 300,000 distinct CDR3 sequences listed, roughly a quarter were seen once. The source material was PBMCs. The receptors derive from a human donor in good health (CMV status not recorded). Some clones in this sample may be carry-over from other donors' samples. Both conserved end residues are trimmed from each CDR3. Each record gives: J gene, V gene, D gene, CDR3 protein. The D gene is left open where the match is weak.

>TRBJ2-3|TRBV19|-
ASSMEQGSDTQY
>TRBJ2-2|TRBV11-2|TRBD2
ASGLAGGLAGELF
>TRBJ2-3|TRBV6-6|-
ASSYSQASTDTQY
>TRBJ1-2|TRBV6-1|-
ASSPGTGVYGYT
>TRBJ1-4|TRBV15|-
ATSALQGDNEKLF
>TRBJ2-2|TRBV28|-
ASSSGIFNGELF
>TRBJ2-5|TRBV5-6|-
ASRPTGIQETQY
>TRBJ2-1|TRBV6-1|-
ASTPPDRKLNEQF
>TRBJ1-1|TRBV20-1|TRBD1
SASGTGGTEAF
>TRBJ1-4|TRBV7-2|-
ASSLGQGHNEKLF
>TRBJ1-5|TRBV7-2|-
ASSHSGLNQPQH
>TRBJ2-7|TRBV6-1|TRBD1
ASRHRDRISYEQY
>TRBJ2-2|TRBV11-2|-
ASSTSYTGELF
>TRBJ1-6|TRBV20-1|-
SARGAGYNSPLH
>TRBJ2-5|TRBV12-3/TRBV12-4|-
ASSAGSETQY
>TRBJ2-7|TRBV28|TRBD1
ASKIPGQGFEQY
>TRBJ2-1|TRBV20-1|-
SAEKTVGRGEQF
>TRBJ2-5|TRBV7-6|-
ASSSGQRTRETQY
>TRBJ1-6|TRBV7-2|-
ASSRGDGSSYNSPLH
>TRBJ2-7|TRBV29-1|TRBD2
SVEPLVLAGDISYEQY
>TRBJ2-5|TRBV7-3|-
ASSLVDTLQETQY
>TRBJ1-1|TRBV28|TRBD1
ASRSDRGPGAF
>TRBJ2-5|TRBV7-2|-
ASSLGDQETQY
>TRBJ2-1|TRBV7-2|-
ASSLEVSLPGNEQF
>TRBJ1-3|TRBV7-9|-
ASKNSRDGGNTIY
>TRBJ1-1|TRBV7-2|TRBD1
ASSFGQGGTEAF
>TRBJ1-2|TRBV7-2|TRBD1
ASSGTRGAEGYT